The 7 T cell receptor beta chains reported below all come from one sample, sequenced in a study of T-cell reconstitution after alpha-beta-depleted transplantation in children. Unique molecular identifiers featured in how the TCRbeta library was prepared. TCRdb passed the PCR reads through MiXCR, listing each CDR3 protein once. In the table there are 120,000 or so distinct CDR3 sequences, about 23% of which are singletons. Sequenced material: PBMCs, mostly from graft donor cells, taken 180 days after TCRalphabeta/CD19-depleted stem cell transplant. The receptors stem from a male patient aged 2-15 years who had a stem cell transplant for chronic granulomatous disease, so the T cells may come from the graft donor.

The chain has TRBV3-1 and TRBJ2-7; 12 positions match TRBD2. With 2 bases clipped from V and 6 bases from J, the junction kept 2 bases outside the gene matches. In germline, CDR1 is LGHDT, CDR2 YNNKEL (reference sequence). The CDR3 has 14 residues. The CDR3 sequence: CASSQKLAGGEQYF. Here the CDR3 DNA reads TGTGCCAGCAGCCAAAAACTAGCGGGAGGCGAGCAGTACTTC.

This sequence joins TRBV5-5 and TRBJ2-7, with TRBD1 as a possible D gene (5 bases). The CDR3 contains 13 residues. CDR1 SGHKS and CDR2 YYEKEE come from the germline V gene (reference sequence). V was cut by 6 bases and J by 2 bases, with 12 bases left in between. This CDR3 is CASKGIPTYEQYF. Here the CDR3 DNA reads TGTGCCAGCAAGGGGATTCCCACCTACGAGCAGTACTTC.

V gene TRBV29-1 combines with J gene TRBJ1-2; D remains unclear. V was shortened by 3 bases and J by 7 bases, with 18 bases between the two germline ends. This CDR3 contains 14 residues. CDR1 is SQVTM, CDR2 ANQGSEA, per germline. In nucleotides, the CDR3 is TGCAGCGTTGAGGGAGGAGGTGGCAAGGGTGGCTACACCTTC. This sequence encodes CSVEGGGGKGGYTF. The full variable domain, completed using reference TRBV29-1 and TRBJ1-2, is SAVISQKPSRDICQRGTSLTIQCQVDSQVTMMFWYRQQPGQSLTLIATANQGSEATYESGFVIDKFPISRPNLTFSTLTVSNMSPEDSSIYLCSVEGGGGKGGYTFGSGTRLTVV.

This clonotype occurred many times. This chain joins TRBV27 and TRBJ2-7; TRBD2 matches at 8 bases. The CDR3 totals 15 residues. The germline V gene has CDR1 MNHEY and CDR2 SMNVEV (reference sequence). Trimming removed 6 bases from V and 4 bases from J; junction bases left unmatched: 11. CDR3 loop: CASRSSGRAQYEQYF. In DNA, the CDR3 is TGTGCCAGCAGATCCAGCGGGAGAGCTCAATACGAGCAGTACTTC.

The V and J genes are TRBV15 and TRBJ2-1; tentatively, D is TRBD1 or TRBD2 (6 bases each). V lost 7 bases to trimming and J lost 9 bases, with 16 bases between them. Germline V gives CDR1 LNHNV, CDR2 YYDKDF (reference sequence). CDR3 length equals 13 residues. CDR3 DNA: TGTGCCACCACCGAAACTGAGGGGGGTGAGCAGTTCTTC. Its protein product is CATTETEGGEQFF.

This clonotype was seen repeatedly, ten times or more. The J gene is TRBJ2-7, the V gene TRBV10-3; 10 nucleotides match TRBD2. The J segment lost 3 bases and the V segment lost 11 bases, leaving 4 bases of the junction unmatched. Germline V gene data show CDR1 as ENHRY and CDR2 as SYGVKD. The CDR3 covers 12 residues. DNA of the CDR3: TGTGCCTCGGGACTAGCGAACTACGAGCAGTACTTC. Its translation is CASGLANYEQYF.

This clonotype has a count of ten or more. Germline is not matched at one junction end, which may reflect a read error. The chain employs TRBV7-9 and TRBJ2-2; D unclear. Germline-derived CDR1 and CDR2 are SEHNR and FQNEAQ (reference sequence). This CDR3 contains 12 residues. CDR3 in DNA: TGTGCCAGCAGTTTAGGCACCGGGGAGCTGTTTTTT. Its translation is CASSLGTGELFF. The variable domain in full, completed from reference TRBV7-9 and TRBJ2-2, reads DTGVSQNPRHKITKRGQNVTFRCDPISEHNRLYWYRQTLGQGPEFLTYFQNEAQLEKSRLLSDRFSAERPKGSFSTLEIQRTEQGDSAMYLCASSLGTGELFFGEGSRLTVL.